The subject of this entry is one T cell receptor beta chain. Antigen specificity is unknown. This sample is drawn from a study of radiotherapy plus CTLA-4 blockade in lung cancer. Background on the study: Objective responses arose in over 15% of patients, and 31% experienced disease control. Whole-study findings and limits: Blood-borne expansion of tumor-derived TCR clones followed radiotherapy plus ipilimumab. Together with interferon-beta, which increased in serum after radiation, early dynamic changes in blood T cell clones were reportedly the best predictors of response.

This CDR3 has 17 residues. The germline V gene encodes CDR1 LNHDA and CDR2 SQIVND (reference sequence). V was clipped by 6 bases and J by 5 bases; unmatched bases: 10. Sequenced by immunoSEQ multiplex PCR; TCRdb stores in-frame clones only, minus some. Of tens of thousands of clones listed, 77% are singletons. The study gave focal radiation plus ipilimumab CTLA-4 blockade to patients with chemo-refractory metastatic non-small-cell lung cancer. The TCR comes from a human donor with non-small cell lung cancer who had a partial response to radiotherapy plus ipilimumab. The material was peripheral blood, obtained from a patient treated with radiotherapy plus ipilimumab. The chain links TRBV19 to TRBJ2-2; 12 positions match TRBD2. The chain's CDR3 is CASRRLAGGPETGELFF. The CDR3, as DNA: TGTGCCAGTAGGCGCCTAGCGGGGGGGCCGGAGACCGGGGAGCTGTTTTTT.